This T cell receptor (beta chain) was sequenced during a study of CD8+ T cells in alopecia areata. Study results and caveats: Normal scalp showed lower clonality than lesional scalp, especially alopecia totalis/universalis. Sequencing of scalp tissue also captures the resident alphabeta T cells of normal skin.

Samples from alopecia areata patients were lesional scalp punch biopsies and peripheral blood. From PBMCs, CD4+ and CD8+ T cells were sorted. This clone was counted a few times. The antigen remains unidentified. cDNA serving as the sequencing template came from extracted, reverse transcribed RNA. Assay used: immunoSEQ multiplex PCR; TCRdb lists only in-frame clones, some missing. The table shows about 110,000 clones, with 45% to 60% occurring only once. Per germline, CDR1 SQVTM and CDR2 ANQGSEA. This CDR3 comprises 15 residues. The sequenced sample consisted of NKG2D-low CD8+ T cells sorted from blood. The chain uses TRBV29-1 and TRBJ2-5; 8 bases match TRBD2. The J call may be wrong; the DNA end is better matched by TRBJ2-7. This receptor was identified in a human donor with alopecia areata. CDR3 sequence reads: CSVTTSTGGPYEQYF. The CDR3, as DNA: TGCAGCGTGACTACCAGCACGGGAGGGCCCTACGAGCAGTACTTC.